This T cell receptor (beta chain) appears in the sequencing data of a study of blood T cell repertoires in COVID-19. Profiling relied on immunoSEQ multiplex PCR, and the TCRdb table lists in-frame clones only, not all of them. The sample records fewer than 60,000 clones, more than 65% being singletons. Germline V gene sequence: CDR1 SGHTA, CDR2 FQGNSA. This CDR3 has 14 amino acids. V gave up 1 base and J gave up 0 bases, with 7 bases separating them. The receptor's source is a human donor in a cohort sampled during active COVID-19. V is TRBV7-2 and J is TRBJ2-7; D might be TRBD1 (5 bases). Sequencing was carried out using peripheral blood. CDR3 residues: CASSLGQFSYEQYF. Written as DNA, the CDR3 is TGTGCCAGCAGCTTAGGACAGTTCTCCTACGAGCAGTACTTC.